Each of the 5 T cell receptor beta chains below was sequenced from the same sample in a study of early T cells in non-severe SARS-CoV-2 infection. MiXCR was run by TCRdb on the 5' RACE reads, yielding one entry per CDR3 protein. The table records tens of thousands of distinct CDR3 sequences, just over 20% of them present only once. Sequencing used whole blood, obtained at baseline. All receptors derive from an adult who was a healthcare worker with PCR-confirmed SARS-CoV-2 infection or an uninfected control (not recorded which).

This clonotype is judged medium-sized. The chain uses TRBV7-3 and TRBJ2-2; D gene ambiguous. The CDR3 covers 12 residues. The V and J ends lost 4 bases and 7 bases respectively, with 7 bases between them. Germline assignment: CDR1 SGHTA and CDR2 FQGTGA. The CDR3 region has the DNA TGTGCCAGCAGCTCAAACGGCGGGGAGCTGTTTTTT. Protein: CASSSNGGELFF.

Written as DNA, the CDR3 is TGTGCCAGCAGCCAATATTTAGGACTAGAGGCAAGCAATGAGCAGTTCTTC. It specifies CASSQYLGLEASNEQFF. The chain joins TRBV3-1 to TRBJ2-1; TRBD2 agrees at 7 bases. The junction had 13 bases not matched to a gene; V was cut back by 2 bases and J by 6 bases. The germline V gene encodes CDR1 LGHDT and CDR2 YNNKEL (reference sequence). The CDR3 has 17 residues.

The J gene is TRBJ1-6, the V gene TRBV4-1; D is perhaps TRBD1 (5 bases). This CDR3 region has 15 residues. Trimming took off 0 bases at V and 10 bases at J, with 13 bases between the two ends. CDR1 MGHRA and CDR2 YSYEKL come from the germline V gene. CDR3 nucleotide sequence: TGCGCCAGCAGCCAAGATCAGGGACGGGCATCACCCCTCCACTTT. Protein product: CASSQDQGRASPLHF.

The table lists this clonotype with a few counts. The gene calls are TRBV7-6 and TRBJ1-5, with a tentative D call TRBD1 (6 bases). The germline V and J ends were trimmed by 4 bases and 6 bases, with 7 bases remaining between them. CDR3 length equals 12 residues. The V gene's germline CDR1 is SGHVS and CDR2 FNYEAQ. CDR3 sequence reads: CASSSTGQPQHF. The DNA of the CDR3 is TGTGCCAGCAGCTCGACAGGTCAGCCCCAGCATTTT. Looking up the rest from reference TRBV7-6 and TRBJ1-5 gives the full variable domain: GAGVSQSPRYKVTKRGQDVALRCDPISGHVSLYWYRQALGQGPEFLTYFNYEAQQDKSGLPNDRFSAERPEGSISTLTIQRTEQRDSAMYRCASSSTGQPQHFGDGTRLSIL.

This clonotype showed up just a few times. This chain links TRBV4-2 with TRBJ2-2, with D perhaps TRBD2 (5 bases). Trimming pared 5 bases from V and 5 bases from J, leaving 12 bases between. The CDR3 contains 14 residues. Germline lookup yields CDR1 LGHNA and CDR2 YNFKEQ. In DNA form, the CDR3 reads TGTGCCAGCAGCGTCTTCGAGGGAACCGGGGAGCTGTTTTTT. Protein sequence: CASSVFEGTGELFF.